A single T cell receptor beta chain is shown here with its context. The antigen is unknown. This entry belongs to a study of shared clonotypes between healthy human individuals. General study results and limits: Shared clonotypes across all four donors exceeded non-shared ones in generation probability.

Germline loops: CDR1 SGHRS, CDR2 YFSETQ. The CDR3 covers 18 residues. V lost 1 base and J lost 1; bases outside the gene matches: 9. Sequencing used immunoSEQ multiplex PCR; TCRdb keeps in-frame clones, though not all of them. The profile covers 850,000 to 1,100,000 clones, with approximately 80% appearing a single time and about 0.94% taken by the ten largest. The chain joins TRBV5-1 to TRBJ2-1, with TRBD2 identical over 9 bases. The TCR comes from a man aged 18 to 29 in good health. Some clones in this sample may be carry-over from other donors' samples. Sequencing was carried out using memory CD4+ T cells from PBMCs. This sample's subset: CD45RA-negative fraction. For the CDR3, the DNA is TGCGCCAGCAGCTTGCCCAGCGGGAGGTCCATGTCCTACAATGAGCAGTTCTTC. It specifies CASSLPSGRSMSYNEQFF.